This T cell receptor beta chain was identified in a study of immune characterization of retroperitoneal liposarcoma. TCRdb ran MiXCR on the PCR reads and lists one entry per CDR3 protein. This table holds fewer than 25,000 distinct CDR3 sequences, 37% found once. The TCR comes from a male donor with retroperitoneal liposarcoma. The sample consisted of blood.

The CDR3 region has the DNA TGTGCCAGCAGCTCTGTGGGGCCTTCCTACGAGCAGTACTTC. Its protein is CASSSVGPSYEQYF. The V call is TRBV5-6, the J call TRBJ2-5; D is possibly TRBD1 (5 bases). The DNA matches TRBJ2-7 better at its end, which makes the J call doubtful. Germline CDR1 and CDR2: SGHDT and YYEEEE. CDR3 length: 14 amino acids.